The entry below describes one TCR beta chain. Researchers took RNA transcripts and amplified TCR beta CDR3 regions from them. Second-round multiplex PCR followed a first-round RT-PCR using HTBI primers. TCRdb re-derived calls from the multiplex PCR reads in MiXCR, one entry per CDR3 protein. The repertoire consists of hundreds of thousands of distinct CDR3 sequences, with roughly 50% occurring once and the leading ten covering over 40%. The data stem from a study of Graves' ophthalmopathy and Graves' hyperthyroidism. The TCR sequence derives from an adult man with Graves' ophthalmopathy. The specimen sequenced was peripheral blood.

The CDR3 protein is CASSTTGGLAEAFF. The CDR3 nucleotides read TGTGCCAGCAGTACTACGGGGGGCTTGGCTGAAGCTTTCTTT. This chain joins TRBV12-3 or TRBV12-4 and TRBJ1-1; a possible D gene is TRBD1 (6 bases). The CDR3 loop spans 14 amino acids. Trimming shortened V by 5 bases and J by 6 bases, and 16 bases separated the two germline ends.